This TCR beta chain is drawn from a study of cytomegalovirus exposure and HLA in healthy donors. Findings and caveats of the study: The study reported that TCR beta sequences accurately predicted HLA-A and HLA-B alleles in most subjects. When the data were analyzed later, several of the most significant clusters appeared to be linked to common viral pathogens.

Researchers ran the PCR with 60 Vbeta and 13 Jbeta primers. Only in-frame clones appear in the TCRdb table, and some are missing; sequencing was by immunoSEQ multiplex PCR. The table includes 150,000 or so clones, roughly 80% detected once. While unrecorded immune exposures were likely, the donors were nominally healthy when sampled. This clone was counted a few times. Its cognate antigen is unknown. The sequenced sample was PBMCs. The source is a male donor in good health and CMV-seropositive.

The CDR3 reads CASSIVGDRPYEQYF. The CDR3 DNA sequence: TGTGCCAGTAGTATAGTAGGGGACAGACCTTACGAGCAGTACTTC. The J gene is TRBJ2-7, the V gene TRBV19, with 7 bases fitting TRBD1. Germline CDR1 LNHDA, CDR2 SQIVND (reference sequence). Trimming removed 1 base from V and 4 bases from J; junction bases left unmatched: 7. This CDR3 is built from 15 residues.